Listed below are T cell receptor beta chains from one sample, sequenced in a study of blood T cell repertoires in COVID-19. Using immunoSEQ multiplex PCR, the repertoire was profiled, and TCRdb retains in-frame clones only, with some absent. The sample holds a few hundred thousand clones; 88% are singletons and the top ten take 2.5% to 4%. The sequenced sample consisted of PBMCs or T cells enriched from blood (not recorded which). Receptors originate from a woman aged 40 to 50 who had been exposed to COVID-19. The CDR3 runs from the conserved cysteine through the conserved F or W. D genes are given only for firm matches. The size field is filled for only some rows; it gives once, few, many or a size class.

-	-	TRBV6-5	TRBJ1-2	CASSHGTAGGGYTF	TGTGCCAGCAGCCATGGGACGGCGGGAGGGGGCTACACCTTC
-	TRBD1	TRBV4-3	TRBJ1-1	CASSQLAGQGLTFF	TGCGCCAGCAGCCAACTCGCGGGACAGGGCTTGACTTTCTTT
-	-	TRBV5-6	TRBJ2-2	CASSRPGTGELFF	TGTGCCAGCAGCCGCCCGGGTACCGGGGAGCTGTTTTTT
-	TRBD1	TRBV6-4	TRBJ2-1	CASSELTGAPYNEQFF	TGTGCCAGCAGTGAGCTGACAGGGGCCCCATACAATGAGCAGTTCTTC
-	-	TRBV19	TRBJ2-6	CASKEGDFLVNVLTF	TGTGCCAGTAAGGAGGGCGACTTTTTGGTCAACGTCCTGACTTTC
-	-	TRBV24-1	TRBJ1-2	CATSDFSSNYGYTF	TGTGCCACCAGTGATTTTTCCAGTAACTATGGCTACACCTTC
-	-	TRBV4-3	TRBJ1-1	CASSQDEGRGAFF	TGCGCCAGCAGCCAAGATGAGGGCAGAGGAGCTTTCTTT
once	TRBD1	TRBV6-6	TRBJ1-4	CASSPRQGEKLFF	TGTGCCAGCAGTCCTCGACAGGGTGAAAAACTGTTTTTT
-	TRBD2	TRBV27	TRBJ2-3	CASSSHSGITQYF	TGTGCCAGCAGTTCTCACAGCGGGATCACGCAGTATTTT
-	-	TRBV19	TRBJ2-3	CASTDFHGGTDTQYF	TGTGCCAGTACCGATTTCCACGGGGGCACAGATACGCAGTATTTT
-	-	TRBV7-2	TRBJ2-3	CASSSDSTDTQYF	TGTGCCAGCAGCTCTGACTCCACAGATACGCAGTATTTT
-	TRBD1	TRBV12-3/TRBV12-4	TRBJ2-2	CASSRQGIGELFF	TGTGCCAGCAGTCGACAGGGAATCGGGGAGCTGTTTTTT
-	TRBD1	TRBV10-3	TRBJ1-1	CAIRGQLNTEAFF	TGTGCCATCAGGGGACAGCTGAACACTGAAGCTTTCTTT
-	-	TRBV2	TRBJ1-6	CASSPLNAYNSPLHF	TGTGCCAGCAGCCCGTTGAATGCGTATAATTCACCCCTCCACTTT
many	-	TRBV7-9	TRBJ1-5	CASSPTGFNQPQHF	TGTGCCAGCAGCCCAACAGGGTTTAATCAGCCCCAGCATTTT
-	TRBD2	TRBV5-1	TRBJ2-1	CASTRLAGGAYNEQFF	TGTGCCAGCACCAGATTAGCGGGAGGGGCCTACAATGAGCAGTTCTTC
-	-	TRBV11-2	TRBJ1-1	CASSYPGGPSTEAFF	TGTGCCAGCAGCTACCCCGGGGGGCCAAGCACTGAAGCTTTCTTT
-	-	TRBV19	TRBJ1-5	CASSIIPGNSNQPQHF	TGTGCCAGTAGTATAATCCCGGGTAACAGCAATCAGCCCCAGCATTTT
-	TRBD2	TRBV7-3	TRBJ2-1	CASSHSGATYNEQFF	TGTGCCAGCAGCCATAGCGGGGCTACCTACAATGAGCAGTTCTTC
-	-	TRBV13	TRBJ2-3	CASSFELSTDTQYF	TGTGCCAGCAGCTTTGAACTAAGCACAGATACGCAGTATTTT
-	-	TRBV28	TRBJ1-1	CASSLGSGVANTEAFF	TGTGCCAGCAGTTTAGGATCAGGGGTCGCGAACACTGAAGCTTTCTTT
-	-	TRBV21-1	TRBJ1-2	CASSIQRRQGANANYGYTF	TGTGCCAGCAGCATCCAACGGCGACAGGGGGCAAACGCTAACTATGGCTACACCTTC
-	-	TRBV11-2	TRBJ1-4	CASSIRQAHEKLFF	TGTGCCAGCAGCATCAGACAGGCTCATGAAAAACTGTTTTTT
-	-	TRBV7-9	TRBJ2-4	CASSSGEAAPAKNIQYF	TGTGCCAGCAGCTCAGGGGAAGCTGCCCCAGCCAAAAACATTCAGTACTTC
-	-	TRBV20-1	TRBJ1-1	CSASNFGWTDNMNTEAFF	TGCAGTGCTAGTAATTTTGGGTGGACAGATAACATGAACACTGAAGCTTTCTTT
once	-	TRBV4-1	TRBJ1-6	CASSQEVTVSSYNSPLHF	TGCGCCAGCAGCCAAGAAGTGACAGTAAGCTCCTATAATTCACCCCTCCACTTT
-	TRBD2	TRBV19	TRBJ2-4	CASRTTGLAGLRTKNIQYF	TGTGCCAGTAGGACAACGGGACTAGCGGGCCTCCGGACCAAAAACATTCAGTACTTC
-	-	TRBV6-5	TRBJ1-4	CASSPMGRNEKLFF	TGTGCCAGCAGTCCCATGGGGAGGAATGAAAAACTGTTTTTT
-	TRBD1	TRBV7-8	TRBJ1-6	CASSGDRDSPLHF	TGTGCCAGCAGCGGGGACAGGGATTCACCCCTCCACTTT
-	TRBD1	TRBV6-5	TRBJ1-1	CASTGGGVGNEAFF	TGTGCCAGCACCGGAGGGGGCGTTGGGAATGAAGCTTTCTTT
-	-	TRBV7-8	TRBJ1-6	CASLTGYNSPLHF	TGTGCCAGCCTTACAGGCTACAATTCACCCCTCCACTTT
-	-	TRBV7-9	TRBJ1-5	CASSLAEGSNQPQHF	TGTGCCAGCAGTCTAGCAGAAGGAAGCAATCAGCCCCAGCATTTT
-	TRBD2	TRBV2	TRBJ2-1	CASISGLAGFHEQFF	TGTGCCAGCATTTCGGGACTAGCGGGATTCCATGAGCAGTTCTTC
-	TRBD2	TRBV3-1/TRBV3-2	TRBJ2-2	CASRGTSPGELFF	TGTGCCAGCAGGGGGACTAGTCCCGGGGAGCTGTTTTTT
-	TRBD2	TRBV4-2	TRBJ2-3	CASSPIRTSGGAEGDTQYF	TGTGCCAGCAGCCCCATTAGGACTAGCGGGGGGGCTGAAGGAGATACGCAGTATTTT
-	-	TRBV7-9	TRBJ1-1	CASSLGGQTEAFF	TGTGCCAGCAGCTTAGGTGGACAGACTGAAGCTTTCTTT
-	TRBD1	TRBV7-2	TRBJ2-5	CASSGRDRVETQYF	TGTGCCAGCAGCGGACGGGACAGGGTGGAGACCCAGTACTTC
-	-	TRBV7-2	TRBJ1-5	CASSLENIAAAQHF	TGTGCCAGCAGCTTAGAAAATATCGCGGCGGCCCAGCATTTT
once	-	TRBV9	TRBJ1-1	CASSVATANTEAFF	TGTGCCAGCAGCGTAGCGACAGCTAACACTGAAGCTTTCTTT
-	TRBD1	TRBV6-6	TRBJ1-5	CASSQQGTAQVGNSNQPQHF	TGTGCCAGCAGTCAACAAGGGACAGCCCAAGTTGGGAATAGCAATCAGCCCCAGCATTTT
-	-	TRBV7-2	TRBJ2-2	CASSLVLVLDTGELFF	TGTGCCAGCAGCTTAGTTCTAGTCCTTGACACCGGGGAGCTGTTTTTT
-	-	TRBV2	TRBJ1-5	CASSEQGIGNQPQHF	TGTGCCAGCAGTGAACAGGGGATTGGCAATCAGCCCCAGCATTTT
few	TRBD2	TRBV6-2/TRBV6-3	TRBJ2-7	CASSGRLAGLEQYF	TGTGCCAGCAGTGGCAGACTAGCGGGTCTCGAGCAGTACTTC
-	-	TRBV27	TRBJ2-1	CASSLFPGAGLSYNEQFF	TGTGCCAGCAGTTTATTCCCCGGGGCGGGGCTCTCCTACAATGAGCAGTTCTTC
-	-	TRBV28	TRBJ1-4	CASSLGWRREKLFF	TGTGCCAGCAGTTTAGGGTGGAGGCGGGAAAAACTGTTTTTT
-	-	TRBV19	TRBJ1-5	CASSIGQQPQHF	TGTGCCAGTAGTATCGGACAGCAGCCCCAGCATTTT
-	-	TRBV24-1	TRBJ2-5	CATRPRGVEETQYF	TGTGCCACCAGGCCCCGAGGAGTGGAAGAGACCCAGTACTTC
-	-	TRBV11-2	TRBJ2-1	CASSSSGYEQFF	TGTGCCAGCAGCTCGAGCGGGTACGAGCAGTTCTTC
-	-	TRBV7-9	TRBJ1-4	CASSLGHAGIWKKLFF	TGTGCCAGCAGCCTCGGACATGCGGGAATTTGGAAAAAACTGTTTTTT
-	TRBD1	TRBV7-9	TRBJ1-1	CASSLQDRVREAFF	TGTGCCAGCAGCTTGCAAGACAGGGTTCGGGAAGCTTTCTTT
-	TRBD1	TRBV5-4	TRBJ1-2	CASSLQGANGGYTF	TGTGCCAGCAGCTTACAGGGGGCGAATGGTGGCTACACCTTC
-	TRBD1	TRBV7-8	TRBJ2-3	CASSRFGTGKDTQYF	TGTGCCAGCAGCAGATTCGGGACAGGAAAGGATACGCAGTATTTT
-	TRBD1	TRBV7-2	TRBJ2-3	CASSQRQGATDTQYF	TGTGCCAGCAGCCAACGACAGGGGGCCACAGATACGCAGTATTTT
-	-	TRBV19	TRBJ2-2	CASTERATISNTGELFF	TGTGCCAGTACCGAGCGGGCGACTATCTCGAACACCGGGGAGCTGTTTTTT
-	TRBD1	TRBV5-1	TRBJ1-3	CASSLRWTGDSGNTIYF	TGCGCCAGCAGCTTGCGTTGGACAGGGGACTCTGGAAACACCATATATTTT
-	-	TRBV18	TRBJ1-1	CASSPPVNTEAFF	TGTGCCAGCTCACCCCCCGTAAACACTGAAGCTTTCTTT